Following are 18 T cell receptor beta chains from one sample sequenced in a study of OX40 agonist ivuxolimab in advanced cancers. Generated by immunoSEQ multiplex PCR, the TCRdb table keeps only in-frame clones and is missing some. The sample lists roughly 55,000 clones, around 80% occurring once. The source was CD4+ or CD8+ T cells sorted from blood, collected in a trial of the OX40 agonist ivuxolimab. Source of these receptors: an adult with an advanced solid tumor such as melanoma, head and neck, liver or kidney cancer.

The chain carries TRBV4-1 and TRBJ2-5; 10 bases agree with TRBD2. Germline V CDR1 and CDR2: MGHRA, YSYEKL. V gave up 6 bases and J gave up 10 bases; unmatched junction bases: 14. This CDR3 comprises 15 residues. CDR3 amino acids: CASSPGLAGAGGQYF. The DNA of the CDR3 is TGCGCCAGCAGTCCCGGTCTAGCGGGGGCGGGAGGCCAGTACTTC.

To note about this clone: Other nucleotide sequences from this sample produce the same CDR3. This chain joins TRBV19 and TRBJ1-3; TRBD1 might be the D (5 bases). Looked up from germline, CDR1 is LNHDA and CDR2 is SQIVND (reference sequence). The length of the CDR3 is 14 residues. Trimming stripped 3 bases from V and 0 bases from J, with 6 bases between. This CDR3 reads CASSIGGSGNTIYF. CDR3 in DNA: TGTGCCAGTAGTATCGGGGGCTCTGGAAACACCATATATTTT.

The chain links TRBV6-6 to TRBJ2-1, with TRBD2 as a possible D gene (6 bases). Trimming took 3 bases from V and 8 from J, leaving 11 bases between them. The length of the CDR3 is 13 residues. Per germline, CDR1 MNHNY and CDR2 SVGAGI (reference sequence). The DNA of the CDR3 is TGTGCCAGCAGTTATGGGGGGAGACATGAGCAGTTCTTC. Translated: CASSYGGRHEQFF.

This chain connects TRBV5-1 to TRBJ2-5, with 8 positions matching TRBD2. Germline V gene lookup returns CDR1 SGHRS and CDR2 YFSETQ. The CDR3 sequence is 14 residues long. With V trimmed by 6 bases and J by 5 bases, 9 bases remained unmatched. CDR3 coding DNA: TGCGCCAGCAACACCGGGGGGGCTGGGGAGACCCAGTACTTC. The encoded protein is CASNTGGAGETQYF.

Written as DNA, the CDR3 is TGTGCCAGCAGCCCGGGACGAACAACGGCCTACGAGCAGTACTTC. Amino acids: CASSPGRTTAYEQYF. The V and J genes are TRBV5-6 and TRBJ2-7, with D tentatively TRBD1 or TRBD2 (5 bases each). V lost 4 bases to trimming and J lost 2 bases, with 16 bases between them. This CDR3 region has 15 residues. CDR1 is SGHDT and CDR2 is YYEEEE in the germline V gene.

The chain is built from TRBV20-1 and TRBJ2-1; D gene unclear. V lost 3 bases and J lost 8, with 2 bases in between. Germline assignment: CDR1 DFQATT and CDR2 SNEGSKA (reference sequence). The length of the CDR3 is 9 residues. CDR3 amino acids: CSASDEQFF. In DNA form, the CDR3 reads TGCAGTGCTAGTGATGAGCAGTTCTTC.

The V and J genes are TRBV21-1 and TRBJ2-7; TRBD1, the table's D call, was not compared with the DNA. TRBV21-1 is shown as a pseudogene. The CDR3 runs to 18 residues. The CDR3 protein is CASSSRGTGAPASYEQYF. The CDR3 coding sequence is TGTGCCAGCAGCAGCCGCGGGACAGGGGCGCCCGCCTCCTACGAGCAGTACTTC.

This chain connects TRBV5-8 to TRBJ1-2, with TRBD1 matching 8 bases. V lost 2 bases, J lost 6 bases, and 3 bases stayed unmatched. This CDR3 has 13 amino acids. Looked up from germline, CDR1 is SGHTS and CDR2 is YDEGEE. As DNA, the CDR3 is TGTGCCAGCAGCTTCGACAGGGGTAATGGCTACACCTTC. It translates to CASSFDRGNGYTF.

This chain connects TRBV5-4 to TRBJ1-2; D is undetermined. The germline V gene has CDR1 SGHNT and CDR2 YYREEE (reference sequence). The V and J ends lost 2 bases and 1 base respectively, with 12 bases between them. This CDR3 has 15 residues. Here the CDR3 DNA reads TGTGCCAGCAGCTTCGGTAGGGTACTTAACTATGGCTACACCTTC. Encoded protein: CASSFGRVLNYGYTF.

The V call is TRBV6-6, the J call TRBJ2-5; D may be TRBD2 (6 bases). Between the trimmed V and J ends, which lost 0 bases and 1 base, there was a span of 12 bases. CDR3 length equals 16 residues. Germline V CDR1 and CDR2: MNHNY, SVGAGI (reference sequence). For the CDR3, the DNA is TGTGCCAGCAGTTACTCGACAGCCGGGGGCCAAGAGACCCAGTACTTC. It codes for CASSYSTAGGQETQYF.

The rearrangement uses TRBV6-5 and TRBJ1-6, with D possibly matching TRBD1 (6 bases). This CDR3 spans 14 amino acids. Trimming left V 4 bases short and J 10 bases short, with 14 bases between. Germline V gene lookup returns CDR1 MNHEY and CDR2 SVGAGI. The CDR3 region has the DNA TGTGCCAGCAGTTCGGGCAGGGGCGGCTCACCCCTCCACTTT. Translated: CASSSGRGGSPLHF.

The gene calls are TRBV7-2 and TRBJ1-3; 7 positions agree with TRBD1. V dropped 5 bases and J dropped 5; count of bases not matched to a gene: 3. The CDR3 length is 13 residues. Germline lookup yields CDR1 SGHTA and CDR2 FQGNSA. CDR3 loop: CASSPTGRNTIYF. The CDR3 nucleotides are TGTGCCAGCAGCCCGACAGGGAGAAACACCATATATTTT.

V gene TRBV6-6 combines with J gene TRBJ2-7; D might be TRBD1 (6 bases). The CDR3 consists of 13 residues. The germline V and J ends were trimmed by 5 bases and 6 bases, with 14 bases remaining between them. Per germline, CDR1 MNHNY and CDR2 SVGAGI (reference sequence). The CDR3 coding sequence is TGTGCCAGCAGTCCCAACAGGGTTGGCGAGCAGTACTTC. Its protein product is CASSPNRVGEQYF.

The chain couples TRBV5-1 to TRBJ2-7; tentative D call: TRBD1 (6 bases). CDR3 size: 16 residues. CDR1 is SGHRS, CDR2 YFSETQ, per germline. Trimming shortened V by 7 bases and J by 2 bases, and 22 bases separated the two germline ends. The CDR3 DNA reads as TGCGCCAGCGCCCCCCTCTTGACAGGTTCCACCTACGAGCAGTACTTC. This codes for CASAPLLTGSTYEQYF.

The chain has TRBV6-6 and TRBJ1-5; D ambiguous. There are 12 residues in the CDR3. Germline CDR1 and CDR2: MNHNY and SVGAGI (reference sequence). Trimming removed 2 bases from V and 6 bases from J, with 5 bases in between. In DNA form, the CDR3 reads TGTGCCAGCAGTTACCTCGTTCAGCCCCAGCATTTT. Translation: CASSYLVQPQHF.

The chain carries TRBV5-6 and TRBJ1-5; D remains ambiguous. The germline gives CDR1 SGHDT, CDR2 YYEEEE. The V end lost 0 bases, the J end lost 0 bases, and 7 bases lay between the germline ends. The CDR3 has 15 amino acids. CDR3 loop: CASSLGVLSNQPQHF. The CDR3, as DNA: TGTGCCAGCAGCTTGGGTGTTCTTAGCAATCAGCCCCAGCATTTT.

This clone was seen a single time. The chain combines TRBV4-3 with TRBJ1-2; 8 nucleotides agree with TRBD1. The germline CDR1 and CDR2 sequences are LGHNA and YSLEER. V gave up 5 bases and J gave up 0 bases; unmatched junction bases: 5. This CDR3 comprises 15 residues. CDR3 protein: CASSFGQGANYGYTF. The CDR3 DNA sequence: TGCGCCAGCAGCTTTGGACAGGGAGCTAACTATGGCTACACCTTC.

The CDR3 bases are TGTGCCAGCAGCTTAGGTTCGCTAGCGGGAGCCCGGAATGAGCAGTTCTTC. Translating gives CASSLGSLAGARNEQFF. This rearrangement joins TRBV11-2 to TRBJ2-1; 10 nucleotides align to TRBD2. CDR3 length: 17 amino acids. J lost 7 bases, V lost 1 base, and 10 bases had no gene match. In germline, CDR1 is SGHAT, CDR2 FQNNGV.